Sequencing of this T cell receptor beta chain was carried out in a study of shared clonotypes between healthy human individuals. Study context: CD4 naive cells filled three plates per donor, CD4 memory three, CD8 naive two and CD8 memory one. Study outcomes and limitations: Large depth notwithstanding, sorted-subset sequencing proved incomplete by rarefaction. As a rule, naive subsets had a larger estimated richness than memory subsets.

Free of recent acute infections or vaccinations, the donors were healthy HIV-negative adults. Per the germline V gene, CDR1 is KGHSH and CDR2 is LQKENI. CDR3 size: 13 residues. V dropped 4 bases and J dropped 3; count of bases not matched to a gene: 2. Details on this clone: Its antigen remains unidentified. This specimen includes other DNA sequences encoding the same CDR3.

Sequencing was performed with immunoSEQ multiplex PCR; in TCRdb, only in-frame clones are kept and a portion is missing. The repertoire holds 2 million to 2.5 million clones, with around 93% as singletons. V is TRBV18 and J is TRBJ2-7; 8 bases line up with TRBD1. The sequenced sample was naive CD4+ T cells from PBMCs. Subset described: CD45RA+ positively selected. The clonotype was recovered from a man aged 18 to 29 in good health. Some clones in this sample may be carry-over from other donors' samples. CDR3 nucleotides: TGTGCCAGCTCACTTGGACAGGGCTACGAGCAGTACTTC. Translation gives CASSLGQGYEQYF.